A selection of T cell receptor beta chains follows, all from one sample in a study of blood T cells in healthy people across ages. In TCRdb, the 5' RACE reads were re-called with MiXCR into one record per CDR3 protein. The sample carries about 680,000 distinct CDR3 sequences, around half recorded once. The sample comprised blood. The source is a woman aged 60-75 years in good health. Each CDR3 is given with its conserved first and last residue. The D gene is left open where the match is weak. Clone size is shown for a subset of rows, as once, few, many or a class of expanded clone.

clone_size: NA; d_call: NA; j_call: TRBJ1-3; v_call: TRBV29-1; cdr3_aa: CSALSDGTGNTIYF; cdr3_nt: TGCAGCGCGTTGTCGGACGGAACTGGAAACACCATATATTTT
clone_size: many; d_call: TRBD1; j_call: TRBJ1-1; v_call: TRBV7-2; cdr3_aa: CASSSWTGHTEAFF; cdr3_nt: TGTGCCAGCAGCTCCTGGACAGGGCACACTGAAGCTTTCTTT
clone_size: once; d_call: TRBD1; j_call: TRBJ2-7; v_call: TRBV4-3; cdr3_aa: CAGSPLRAGGYEQYF; cdr3_nt: TGCGCCGGCAGCCCTCTCCGGGCAGGGGGCTACGAGCAGTACTTC
clone_size: NA; d_call: NA; j_call: TRBJ2-5; v_call: TRBV20-1; cdr3_aa: CSAPDAGTFETQYF; cdr3_nt: TGCAGTGCCCCCGACGCAGGGACGTTTGAGACCCAGTACTTC
clone_size: NA; d_call: NA; j_call: TRBJ2-3; v_call: TRBV7-3; cdr3_aa: CASSLKGGPTDTQYF; cdr3_nt: TGTGCCAGCAGCTTAAAAGGGGGGCCGACAGATACGCAGTATTTT
clone_size: NA; d_call: NA; j_call: TRBJ2-7; v_call: TRBV2; cdr3_aa: CASSEMGAVIYEQYF; cdr3_nt: TGTGCCAGCAGCGAAATGGGGGCAGTGATCTACGAGCAGTACTTC
clone_size: few; d_call: TRBD2; j_call: TRBJ2-7; v_call: TRBV20-1; cdr3_aa: CSARSSPSTSGYYEQYF; cdr3_nt: TGCAGTGCTAGATCGTCCCCATCGACTAGCGGTTACTACGAGCAGTACTTC
clone_size: few; d_call: TRBD2; j_call: TRBJ2-7; v_call: TRBV27; cdr3_aa: CASSHTSGAREQYF; cdr3_nt: TGTGCCAGCAGTCACACTAGCGGAGCCAGGGAGCAGTACTTC
clone_size: NA; d_call: NA; j_call: TRBJ2-1; v_call: TRBV20-1; cdr3_aa: CSARAHTGITEQFF; cdr3_nt: TGCAGTGCTAGAGCGCACACAGGGATAACTGAGCAGTTCTTC
clone_size: NA; d_call: NA; j_call: TRBJ2-7; v_call: TRBV7-8; cdr3_aa: CASANGRGVDSYEQYF; cdr3_nt: TGTGCCAGTGCCAACGGCAGGGGAGTGGACTCCTACGAGCAGTACTTC
clone_size: few; d_call: TRBD2; j_call: TRBJ2-1; v_call: TRBV4-2; cdr3_aa: CASSQGGRDEQFF; cdr3_nt: TGTGCCAGCAGCCAAGGAGGGAGGGATGAGCAGTTCTTC
clone_size: few; d_call: NA; j_call: TRBJ2-7; v_call: TRBV2; cdr3_aa: CASRADAYEQYF; cdr3_nt: TGTGCCAGCAGAGCGGACGCGTACGAGCAGTACTTC
clone_size: NA; d_call: NA; j_call: TRBJ2-3; v_call: TRBV7-8; cdr3_aa: CASSLVPSYSEGDTQYF; cdr3_nt: TGTGCCAGCAGCTTAGTACCCTCCTACAGCGAGGGAGATACGCAGTATTTT
clone_size: NA; d_call: TRBD1; j_call: TRBJ2-7; v_call: TRBV18; cdr3_aa: CASSPQDAGTVRSRNEQYF; cdr3_nt: TGTGCCAGCTCACCACAAGATGCCGGGACAGTTAGGAGCCGCAATGAGCAGTACTTC
clone_size: NA; d_call: TRBD1; j_call: TRBJ1-6; v_call: TRBV25-1; cdr3_aa: CASSDSAQGALHF; cdr3_nt: TGTGCCAGCAGTGACTCCGCACAGGGGGCCCTCCACTTT
clone_size: NA; d_call: TRBD2; j_call: TRBJ2-3; v_call: TRBV20-1; cdr3_aa: CSARDRYSGRTDTQYF; cdr3_nt: TGCAGTGCTAGAGATCGGTATAGCGGGAGAACAGATACGCAGTATTTT